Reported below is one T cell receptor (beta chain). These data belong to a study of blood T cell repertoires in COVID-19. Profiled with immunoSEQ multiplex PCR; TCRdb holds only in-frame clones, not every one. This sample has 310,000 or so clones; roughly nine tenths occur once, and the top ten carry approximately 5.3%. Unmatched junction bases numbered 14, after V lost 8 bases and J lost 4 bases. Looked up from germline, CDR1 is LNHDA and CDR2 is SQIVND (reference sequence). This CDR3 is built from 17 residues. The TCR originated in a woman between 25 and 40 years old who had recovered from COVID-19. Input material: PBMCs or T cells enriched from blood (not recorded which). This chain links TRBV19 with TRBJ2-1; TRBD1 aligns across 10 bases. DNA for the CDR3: TGTGCCAGTGTACCAGATCCCGGGACAGGGGATTACAATGAGCAGTTCTTC. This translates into CASVPDPGTGDYNEQFF.